Below, 14 T cell receptor beta chains from the same sample are listed, as sequenced in a study of blood T cell repertoires in COVID-19. Produced via immunoSEQ multiplex PCR; TCRdb's table is partial and in-frame only. This sample has 100,000 to 150,000 clones, with 70% to 90% found just once. What was sequenced was peripheral blood. The receptor source for this set is a woman between 45 and 60 years old with acute or convalescent COVID-19.

The sample holds a few counts of this clone. This chain connects TRBV4-1 to TRBJ1-5; D possibly corresponds to TRBD1 (5 bases). The CDR3 is made up of 14 amino acids. Trimming stripped 3 bases from V and 3 bases from J, with 9 bases between. CDR1 is MGHRA, CDR2 YSYEKL, per germline. CDR3 DNA: TGCGCCAGCAGCCAGCGCAGGGACAATCAGCCCCAGCATTTT. Protein product: CASSQRRDNQPQHF.

This chain connects TRBV14 to TRBJ2-1; possible D gene TRBD2, 5 bases. CDR1 SGHDN and CDR2 FVKESK come from the germline V gene. Trimming removed 3 bases from V and 4 bases from J, with 13 bases in between. This CDR3 contains 15 residues. The chain's CDR3 is CASSHTGVLYNEQFF. CDR3 bases: TGTGCCAGCAGCCATACCGGGGTACTATACAATGAGCAGTTCTTC.

Worth noting for this clone: In the same sample, other DNA sequences code for this CDR3. The chain couples TRBV5-4 to TRBJ1-4; no firm D call. The CDR3 runs 14 residues. Germline CDR1 reads SGHNT; CDR2 reads YYREEE (reference sequence). V was trimmed by 0 bases and J by 6 bases, leaving 9 bases between them. This chain's CDR3 is CASSLGVGDEKLFF. The CDR3 DNA reads as TGTGCCAGCAGCTTGGGCGTGGGCGATGAAAAACTGTTTTTT.

The J gene is TRBJ1-2, the V gene TRBV5-6, with D uncertain. The V and J ends lost 4 bases and 7 bases respectively, with 17 bases between them. Germline CDR1 and CDR2: SGHDT and YYEEEE. The CDR3 is made up of 14 amino acids. CDR3 amino acids: CASSAGRSGGGYTF. As DNA, the CDR3 is TGTGCCAGCAGCGCCGGACGAAGCGGAGGTGGCTACACCTTC.

The CDR3 sequence is CASRTGENSPLHF. The CDR3, as DNA: TGTGCCAGCAGGACAGGGGAGAATTCACCCCTCCACTTT. V usage is TRBV2 and J usage is TRBJ1-6, with 8 bases matching TRBD1. CDR1 is SNHLY and CDR2 is FYNNEI in the germline V gene. Trimming cost V 6 bases and J 7 bases; bases outside gene matches: 2. The CDR3 is made up of 13 amino acids.

The chain is built from TRBV11-2 and TRBJ2-3; D perhaps matches TRBD1 (5 bases). This CDR3 has 15 amino acids. V dropped 5 bases and J dropped 7 bases, with 19 bases sitting between them. Germline V gene sequence: CDR1 SGHAT, CDR2 FQNNGV. As DNA, the CDR3 is TGTGCCAGCAGCCGCAATCTAGGGCGGACAAATACGCAGTATTTT. Amino acids: CASSRNLGRTNTQYF.

This chain joins TRBV11-3 and TRBJ2-1; the match to TRBD2 covers 16 bases. The V gene end was trimmed by 4 bases and the J gene end by 0 bases; junction bases not matched to a gene: 3. The CDR3 contains 18 residues. CDR1 SGHNT and CDR2 YENEEA come from the germline V gene. The CDR3 reads CASSSGLAGGSSYNEQFF. Written as DNA, the CDR3 is TGTGCCAGCAGCTCGGGACTAGCGGGAGGGAGCTCCTACAATGAGCAGTTCTTC.

The chain carries TRBV5-6 and TRBJ1-1; D gene uncertain. Germline V gives CDR1 SGHDT, CDR2 YYEEEE. V lost 0 bases and J lost 7, with 7 bases in between. The CDR3 runs 12 residues. The chain's CDR3 is CASSLGEREAFF. CDR3 DNA sequence: TGTGCCAGCAGCTTGGGCGAACGTGAAGCTTTCTTT.

This clone turned up a few times. The chain recombines TRBV7-2 with TRBJ1-1; D not certain. Germline CDR1 SGHTA, CDR2 FQGNSA. The CDR3 runs to 15 residues. V shed 2 bases and J shed 0 bases, with 10 bases lying between them. CDR3 DNA sequence: TGTGCCAGCAGCTTATCAGGCCTCGTGAACACTGAAGCTTTCTTT. Its translation: CASSLSGLVNTEAFF.

The CDR3 here is CATSETSGASTDTQYF. CDR3 bases: TGTGCCACCAGTGAGACTAGCGGTGCTAGCACAGATACGCAGTATTTT. The V gene is TRBV24-1, the J gene TRBJ2-3; 9 nucleotides agree with TRBD2. The junction had 4 bases not matched to a gene; V was cut back by 4 bases and J by 0 bases. The CDR3 is 16 residues long. The V gene's germline CDR1 is KGHDR and CDR2 SFDVKD.

The genes are TRBV10-3 and TRBJ1-5; no reliable D call. The germline CDR1 and CDR2 sequences are ENHRY and SYGVKD. The germline V and J ends were trimmed by 8 bases and 0 bases, with 11 bases remaining between them. This CDR3 is 14 amino acids long. The CDR3 DNA reads as TGTGCCATCGGGGAGAATTATAGCAATCAGCCCCAGCATTTT. This translates into CAIGENYSNQPQHF.

The genes are TRBV13 and TRBJ2-3; 14 bases fit TRBD2. V shed 1 base, J shed 0 bases, and the junction held 6 bases outside the gene matches. The CDR3 extends over 19 amino acids. Germline assignment: CDR1 PRHDT and CDR2 FYEKMQ (reference sequence). This CDR3 reads CASSLEGTSGGVSTDTQYF. CDR3 coding DNA: TGTGCCAGCAGCTTAGAAGGGACTAGCGGGGGCGTTAGCACAGATACGCAGTATTTT.

The J gene is TRBJ1-1, the V gene TRBV30; 12 bases are a match to TRBD1. Germline loops: CDR1 GTSNPN, CDR2 SVGIG (reference sequence). The J segment lost 0 bases and the V segment lost 6 bases, leaving 5 bases of the junction unmatched. CDR3 length: 15 amino acids. The CDR3 region has the DNA TGTGCCTGTATGGGACAGGGGGCTATGAACACTGAAGCTTTCTTT. It yields the protein CACMGQGAMNTEAFF.

V is TRBV19 and J is TRBJ2-3, with TRBD1 identical over 8 bases. Germline V CDR1 and CDR2: LNHDA, SQIVND (reference sequence). Trimming took 6 bases from V and 2 from J; bases not matched to a gene: 10. CDR3 length equals 16 residues. The CDR3: CASSRLPDRDTDTQYF. The CDR3 bases are TGTGCCAGTAGCCGCCTTCCGGACAGGGACACAGATACGCAGTATTTT.